The rows below give T cell receptor beta chains drawn from one sample of a study of control samples from healthy donors and cancer patients. The protocol was immunoSEQ multiplex PCR, while the TCRdb copy is restricted to in-frame clones and leaves out a portion. The sample holds approximately 120,000 clones, around 87% seen once. Specimen: blood. Receptor source: a man between 40 and 49 years old in good health. The CDR3 runs from the conserved cysteine through the conserved F or W. The order of the fields is D gene, clone size, V gene, J gene, CDR3 protein, CDR3 DNA. The D gene is left open where the match is weak. Expanded clones are given a class, and other clones once, few, many or no size at all.

NA	NA	TRBV7-9	TRBJ1-4	CASSLPLGPEKLFF	TGTGCCAGCAGCTTACCTCTAGGCCCGGAAAAACTGTTTTTT
NA	NA	TRBV11-3	TRBJ2-4	CASSLGGAKNIQYF	TGTGCCAGCAGCTTAGGTGGAGCCAAAAACATTCAGTACTTC
NA	NA	TRBV10-1	TRBJ1-4	CASSPTGTTGKLFF	TGCGCCAGCAGCCCGACTGGGACGACCGGAAAACTGTTTTTT
NA	NA	TRBV12-3/TRBV12-4	TRBJ1-4	CASSLGIREKLFF	TGTGCCAGCAGTTTAGGGATTCGGGAAAAACTGTTTTTT
NA	NA	TRBV6-5	TRBJ1-2	CASSYREGSNYGYTF	TGTGCCAGCAGTTACAGGGAGGGTAGTAACTATGGCTACACCTTC
NA	NA	TRBV5-1	TRBJ1-5	CASSLRGDEPQHF	TGCGCCAGCAGCTTGCGGGGGGATGAGCCCCAGCATTTT
NA	NA	TRBV4-1	TRBJ1-5	CASSQDQGREQPQHF	TGCGCCAGCAGCCAAGACCAGGGCCGGGAACAGCCCCAGCATTTT
NA	NA	TRBV2	TRBJ2-5	CASSEPETQYF	TGTGCCAGCAGTGAACCAGAGACCCAGTACTTC
TRBD1	NA	TRBV18	TRBJ1-2	CASSPGQGLYGYTF	TGTGCCAGCTCACCCGGACAGGGGCTCTATGGCTACACCTTC
NA	NA	TRBV5-8	TRBJ1-4	CASSLGRRTNEKLFF	TGTGCCAGCAGCTTGGGTAGAAGGACTAATGAAAAACTGTTTTTT
NA	NA	TRBV7-2	TRBJ1-1	CASSARDKMNTEAFF	TGTGCCAGCAGCGCCCGGGACAAAATGAACACTGAAGCTTTCTTT
NA	NA	TRBV25-1	TRBJ2-6	CASRRDNGANVLTF	TGTGCCAGCAGAAGGGATAACGGGGCCAACGTCCTGACTTTC
NA	NA	TRBV6-1	TRBJ1-2	CASSEGAHGYTF	TGTGCCAGCAGTGAAGGGGCCCATGGCTACACCTTC
NA	NA	TRBV30	TRBJ1-3	CAWARGDGNTIYF	TGTGCCTGGGCCCGGGGAGATGGAAACACCATATATTTT
NA	NA	TRBV14	TRBJ2-5	CASSQWRDQETQYF	TGTGCCAGCAGCCAATGGAGGGATCAAGAGACCCAGTACTTC
NA	NA	TRBV7-9	TRBJ1-1	CASSLARLTEAFF	TGTGCCAGCAGCTTAGCAAGGTTGACTGAAGCTTTCTTT
TRBD1	NA	TRBV7-9	TRBJ1-4	CASSLGTGGEKLFF	TGTGCCAGCAGCTTGGGGACAGGGGGTGAAAAACTGTTTTTT
NA	NA	TRBV5-1	TRBJ2-5	CASSFFGAIKTQYF	TGCGCCAGCAGCTTTTTCGGCGCCATCAAGACCCAGTACTTC
TRBD2	few	TRBV11-3	TRBJ2-1	CASAGRGFYNEQFF	TGTGCCAGCGCAGGGAGGGGATTCTACAATGAGCAGTTCTTC
TRBD2	NA	TRBV20-1	TRBJ2-5	CSASWGGEETQYF	TGCAGTGCTAGTTGGGGGGGGGAAGAGACCCAGTACTTC
NA	NA	TRBV27	TRBJ1-2	CASSIGRGGQGYTF	TGTGCCAGCAGTATCGGCCGGGGAGGGCAAGGCTACACCTTC
TRBD1	NA	TRBV24-1	TRBJ2-3	CATSVPRTGAADTQYF	TGTGCCACCAGTGTTCCTCGGACAGGGGCTGCAGATACGCAGTATTTT
NA	few	TRBV12-2	TRBJ1-2	CASRLGICRNGYTF	TGTGCAAGTCGCTTAGGAATCTGTCGGAATGGCTACACCTTC
NA	NA	TRBV7-8	TRBJ1-3	CASSVMGGSSGNTIYF	TGTGCCAGCAGCGTTATGGGAGGAAGTTCTGGAAACACCATATATTTT
NA	once	TRBV6-5	TRBJ1-1	CASSLGRQNTEAFF	TGTGCCAGCAGTTTAGGACGGCAGAACACTGAAGCTTTCTTT
TRBD1	NA	TRBV12-5	TRBJ1-2	CASARTGGQNNRANYGYTF	TGTGCTAGTGCCCGGACAGGGGGCCAAAACAACCGAGCTAACTATGGCTACACCTTC
NA	NA	TRBV18	TRBJ1-1	CASSPRGLMNTEAFF	TGTGCCAGCTCACCACGGGGGTTGATGAACACTGAAGCTTTCTTT
NA	NA	TRBV4-1	TRBJ2-3	CASSQVAGAIDTQYF	TGCGCCAGCAGCCAAGTTGCGGGGGCGATAGATACGCAGTATTTT
NA	NA	TRBV18	TRBJ1-5	CASSSGQRSNQPQHF	TGTGCCAGCTCATCCGGACAGCGTAGCAATCAGCCCCAGCATTTT
NA	NA	TRBV7-5	TRBJ2-2	CARSSDRGHAGELFF	TGTGCCAGAAGTTCGGACAGGGGGCACGCCGGGGAGCTGTTTTTT
TRBD1	NA	TRBV10-3	TRBJ2-3	CAISVLGQGTDTQYF	TGTGCCATCAGCGTACTTGGACAGGGGACAGATACGCAGTATTTT
NA	NA	TRBV5-6	TRBJ1-5	CASSSPIHGNQPQHF	TGTGCCAGCAGCTCCCCCATTCATGGCAATCAGCCCCAGCATTTT
NA	NA	TRBV19	TRBJ2-2	CASSIGEGPGELFF	TGTGCCAGTAGTATAGGAGAAGGGCCCGGGGAGCTGTTTTTT
NA	NA	TRBV7-9	TRBJ2-7	CASSFGGAAYEQYF	TGTGCCAGCAGCTTTGGGGGGGCTGCCTACGAGCAGTACTTC
NA	NA	TRBV13	TRBJ1-1	CASSLTGRVMNTEAFF	TGTGCCAGCAGCCTGACAGGACGCGTCATGAACACTGAAGCTTTCTTT
TRBD1	NA	TRBV30	TRBJ1-3	CARQGAGGNTIYF	TGTGCCCGACAGGGGGCGGGTGGAAACACCATATATTTT
TRBD1	NA	TRBV6-2/TRBV6-3	TRBJ2-3	CASSPGTGSTDTQYF	TGTGCCAGCAGCCCCGGGACAGGCTCGACAGATACGCAGTATTTT
NA	NA	TRBV7-3	TRBJ1-2	CASSPNGGANYGYTF	TGTGCCAGCAGCCCCAACGGCGGAGCTAACTATGGCTACACCTTC
TRBD1	NA	TRBV19	TRBJ1-2	CASSARDRRGYGYTF	TGTGCCAGTAGTGCCCGGGACAGGAGAGGCTATGGCTACACCTTC
TRBD1	NA	TRBV7-9	TRBJ1-2	CASSFRTGRLGGYTF	TGTGCCAGCAGCTTCCGGACAGGCCGCCTCGGGGGCTACACCTTC
NA	NA	TRBV20-1	TRBJ2-1	CSASLLGVSYNEQFF	TGCAGTGCTAGTCTGCTGGGGGTCTCCTACAATGAGCAGTTCTTC
TRBD1	NA	TRBV5-1	TRBJ1-1	CASRTGANTEAFF	TGCGCCAGTCGTACAGGGGCAAACACTGAAGCTTTCTTT
TRBD2	NA	TRBV9	TRBJ2-2	CASSERILTGLAGTGELFF	TGTGCCAGCAGCGAGAGAATCTTGACGGGACTAGCGGGTACCGGGGAGCTGTTTTTT
TRBD1	NA	TRBV7-2	TRBJ2-1	CASSADRVNEQFF	TGTGCCAGCAGCGCAGACAGGGTCAACGAGCAGTTCTTC
TRBD1	NA	TRBV18	TRBJ2-3	CASSRGPTVSTDTQYF	TGTGCCAGCTCAAGGGGGCCTACCGTTAGCACAGATACGCAGTATTTT
NA	NA	TRBV19	TRBJ1-2	CAIASPPYEAFYGYTF	TGTGCCATCGCGAGCCCCCCCTACGAGGCCTTCTATGGCTACACCTTC
NA	NA	TRBV5-1	TRBJ1-1	CASSYLGGPERDTEAFF	TGCGCCAGCAGCTATCTTGGGGGGCCCGAACGGGACACTGAAGCTTTCTTT
NA	once	TRBV7-9	TRBJ1-6	CASSSGVLDDSPLHF	TGTGCCAGCAGCTCCGGGGTGCTGGATGATTCACCCCTCCACTTT
TRBD1	NA	TRBV18	TRBJ1-5	CASSPRPGGAGNQPQHF	TGTGCCAGCTCACCAAGGCCAGGGGGCGCGGGCAATCAGCCCCAGCATTTT
NA	NA	TRBV6-2/TRBV6-3	TRBJ1-5	CASSYFTGQAQHF	TGTGCCAGCAGTTACTTCACGGGGCAGGCCCAGCATTTT
TRBD2	NA	TRBV6-2/TRBV6-3	TRBJ2-5	CASSPRGETQYF	TGTGCCAGCAGCCCGCGGGGGGAGACCCAGTACTTC
TRBD1	few	TRBV19	TRBJ1-4	CASSMSGTGLKKLFF	TGTGCCAGTAGTATGTCCGGGACAGGGTTAAAAAAACTGTTTTTT
TRBD1	NA	TRBV6-1	TRBJ2-7	CASCAPDRGYEQYF	TGTGCCTCCTGTGCGCCGGACAGGGGTTACGAGCAGTACTTC
NA	NA	TRBV6-5	TRBJ1-1	CASSSRGADTEAFF	TGTGCCAGCAGTTCGAGGGGGGCCGACACTGAAGCTTTCTTT
TRBD1	NA	TRBV4-2	TRBJ2-1	CASSQEDRVNEQFF	TGTGCCAGCAGCCAGGAGGACAGGGTTAATGAGCAGTTCTTC
NA	NA	TRBV4-3	TRBJ2-1	CASSQDTGVLNEQFF	TGCGCCAGCAGCCAAGATACGGGGGTGTTGAATGAGCAGTTCTTC
TRBD2	NA	TRBV3-1/TRBV3-2	TRBJ2-5	CASSSGLAQETQYF	TGTGCCAGCAGCTCGGGACTAGCCCAAGAGACCCAGTACTTC